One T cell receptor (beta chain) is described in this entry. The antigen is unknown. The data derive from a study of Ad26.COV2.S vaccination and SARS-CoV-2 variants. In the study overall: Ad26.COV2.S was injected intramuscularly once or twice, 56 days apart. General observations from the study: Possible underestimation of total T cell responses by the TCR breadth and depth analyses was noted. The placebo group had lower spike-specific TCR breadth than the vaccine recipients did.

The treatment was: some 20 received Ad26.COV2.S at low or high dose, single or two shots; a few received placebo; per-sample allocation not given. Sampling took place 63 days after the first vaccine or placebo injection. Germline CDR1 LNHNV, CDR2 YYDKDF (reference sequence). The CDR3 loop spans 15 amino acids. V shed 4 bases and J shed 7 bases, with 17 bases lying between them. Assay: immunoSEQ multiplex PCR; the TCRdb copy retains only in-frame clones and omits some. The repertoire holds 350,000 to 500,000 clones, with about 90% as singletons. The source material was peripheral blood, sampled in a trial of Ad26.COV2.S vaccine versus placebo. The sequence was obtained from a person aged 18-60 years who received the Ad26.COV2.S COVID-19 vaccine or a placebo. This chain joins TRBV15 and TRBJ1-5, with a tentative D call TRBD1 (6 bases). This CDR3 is CATSTIQGRDQPQHF. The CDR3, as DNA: TGTGCCACCAGCACCATACAGGGACGGGACCAGCCCCAGCATTTT.